Following are 6 T cell receptor beta chains from one sample sequenced in a study of blood T cell repertoires in COVID-19. Produced via immunoSEQ multiplex PCR; TCRdb's table is partial and in-frame only. The sample includes about 250,000 clones, about 83% of them seen just once. The specimen was peripheral blood. Receptor source: a woman in her 40s who had recovered from COVID-19.

The V call is TRBV24-1, the J call TRBJ1-2; TRBD1 matches 11 bases. From germline, CDR1 is KGHDR and CDR2 SFDVKD. Trimming cost V 5 bases and J 3 bases; bases outside gene matches: 13. This CDR3 comprises 18 residues. CDR3 residues: CATSGSSRTGGIDYGYTF. In nucleotides, the CDR3 is TGTGCCACCAGTGGCTCCTCCCGGACAGGGGGCATAGACTATGGCTACACCTTC.

As to this clone: This sample also contains other DNA sequences that code for the same CDR3. This rearrangement joins TRBV5-1 to TRBJ2-7; 7 positions match TRBD1. The J segment lost 2 bases and the V segment lost 2 bases, leaving 4 bases of the junction unmatched. This CDR3 is 14 amino acids long. CDR1 is SGHRS and CDR2 is YFSETQ in the germline V gene. As DNA, the CDR3 is TGCGCCAGCAGCTTCAACAGGGGTCCCTACGAGCAGTACTTC. Amino acid sequence: CASSFNRGPYEQYF.

The chain has TRBV7-2 and TRBJ1-3; D perhaps matches TRBD1 (5 bases). The V gene lost 0 bases and the J gene lost 4 bases, with 10 bases spanning the gap. CDR3 length: 15 residues. Germline V gene lookup returns CDR1 SGHTA and CDR2 FQGNSA. CDR3 residues: CASSLAGPGGNTIYF. In nucleotides, the CDR3 is TGTGCCAGCAGCTTAGCGGGGCCAGGAGGAAACACCATATATTTT.

The table lists this clone with a count of one. The chain employs TRBV2 and TRBJ2-5; D perhaps matches TRBD2 (7 bases). Germline V lookup: CDR1 SNHLY, CDR2 FYNNEI. The V end was cut by 8 bases, the J end by 5 bases, with 18 bases between. The CDR3 is 14 amino acids. This chain's CDR3 is CASPKGGASETQYF. CDR3 sequence (DNA): TGTGCCAGCCCTAAGGGGGGGGCATCGGAGACCCAGTACTTC. The whole variable domain, filled in from reference TRBV2 and TRBJ2-5, reads EPEVTQTPSHQVTQMGQEVILRCVPISNHLYFYWYRQILGQKVEFLVSFYNNEISEKSEIFDDQFSVERPDGSNFTLKIRSTKLEDSAMYFCASPKGGASETQYFGPGTRLLVL.

This chain uses TRBV30 with TRBJ1-2, with 7 bases matching TRBD1. This CDR3 comprises 15 residues. V lost 1 base, J lost 4 bases, and 9 bases stayed unmatched. Germline V gene lookup returns CDR1 GTSNPN and CDR2 SVGIG (reference sequence). Written as DNA, the CDR3 is TGTGCCTGGAGTGACCGACAGGGTTGGAGCTATGGCTACACCTTC. Protein: CAWSDRQGWSYGYTF. The variable domain in full, completed from reference TRBV30 and TRBJ1-2, reads SQTIHQWPATLVQPVGSPLSLECTVEGTSNPNLYWYRQAAGRGLQLLFYSVGIGQISSEVPQNLSASRPQDRQFILSSKKLLLSDSGFYLCAWSDRQGWSYGYTFGSGTRLTVV.

The V and J genes are TRBV5-1 and TRBJ2-5; the D is unclear. CDR3 size: 14 residues. Germline V lookup: CDR1 SGHRS, CDR2 YFSETQ. V was pared by 0 bases and J by 0 bases, with 6 bases between. CDR3 residues: CASSLVSDQETQYF. In nucleotides, the CDR3 is TGCGCCAGCAGCTTGGTGTCGGACCAAGAGACCCAGTACTTC. The whole variable domain, remainder taken from reference TRBV5-1 and TRBJ2-5, is KAGVTQTPRYLIKTRGQQVTLSCSPISGHRSVSWYQQTPGQGLQFLFEYFSETQRNKGNFPGRFSGRQFSNSRSEMNVSTLELGDSALYLCASSLVSDQETQYFGPGTRLLVL.